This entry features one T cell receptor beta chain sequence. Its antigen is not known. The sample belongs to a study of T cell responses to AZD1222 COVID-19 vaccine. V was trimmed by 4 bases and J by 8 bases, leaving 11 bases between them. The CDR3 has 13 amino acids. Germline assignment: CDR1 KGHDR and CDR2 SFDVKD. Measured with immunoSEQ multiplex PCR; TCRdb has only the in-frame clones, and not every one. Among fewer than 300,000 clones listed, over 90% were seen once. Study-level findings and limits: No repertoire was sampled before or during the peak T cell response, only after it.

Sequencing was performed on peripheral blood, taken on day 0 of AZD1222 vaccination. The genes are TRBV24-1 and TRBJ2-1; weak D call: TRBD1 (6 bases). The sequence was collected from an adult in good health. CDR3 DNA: TGTGCCACCAGTGACTGGACAGCTGATGAGCAGTTCTTC. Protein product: CATSDWTADEQFF.